This T cell receptor beta chain was profiled in a study of tumor-infiltrating lymphocytes in primary liver carcinoma. General study points: In tumor-adjacent and tumor-blood pairs, overlap was lower than in tumor region pairs. Against blood, tumors held a significantly higher top-250-clone fraction (p = 0.039).

The input was around 530 ng total RNA; TCR beta cDNA was made from it with a constant-region primer. Three rounds of nested multiplex PCR with slightly modified ARM-PCR produced TCR beta libraries. A C-beta reverse primer and TRBV1-TRBV30 forward primers served in each of the first two PCR rounds, at about 10 cycles apiece. TCRdb analysed the multiplex PCR reads with MiXCR anew, one entry per CDR3 protein. The sample shows approximately 330,000 distinct CDR3 sequences, roughly two thirds of them seen only once. The CDR3 consists of 17 residues. Germline V gene sequence: CDR1 MNHNS, CDR2 SASEGT. A word on this clonotype: What it recognizes is unknown. A much larger clone is a single base away; this may be a read error.

Germline DNA was also extracted, with blood RNA taken from unsorted whole blood. HBV chronically infected the treatment-naive patients. Material for sequencing was peripheral blood. The receptor was isolated from a man between 40 and 49 years old with primary liver carcinoma and hepatitis B virus infection. The chain uses TRBV6-1 and TRBJ2-5; TRBD2 aligns across 8 bases. Here the CDR3 reads CTSSEGASGSRQETQYF. The CDR3 nucleotides are TGTACCAGCAGTGAAGGTGCGAGCGGGAGTCGCCAAGAGACCCAGTACTTC.